This is a list of T cell receptor beta chains from one sample in a study of blood T cell repertoires in COVID-19. Profiling relied on immunoSEQ multiplex PCR, and the TCRdb table lists in-frame clones only, not all of them. The repertoire holds around 250,000 clones, with 86% as singletons. Sequencing was done on a sample of peripheral blood. The receptors here all came from a man aged 40-55 years with active or convalescent COVID-19. The CDR3 runs from the conserved cysteine through the conserved F or W. The D gene is left open where the match is weak. The size field is filled for only some rows; it gives once, few, many or a size class.

v_call,j_call,d_call,clone_size,cdr3_aa,cdr3_nt
TRBV9,TRBJ2-7,NA,NA,CASSAGVASEQYF,TGTGCCAGCAGCGCGGGGGTAGCAAGCGAGCAGTACTTC
TRBV19,TRBJ1-5,TRBD1,NA,CASRGGQGAGQPQHF,TGTGCCAGTAGAGGGGGACAGGGGGCCGGTCAGCCCCAGCATTTT
TRBV6-5,TRBJ1-2,NA,NA,CASSFTAPKIYGYTF,TGTGCCAGCAGCTTCACAGCACCTAAAATCTATGGCTACACCTTC
TRBV11-2,TRBJ2-3,NA,NA,CASSLSGQIHTDTQYF,TGTGCCAGCAGCTTAAGTGGACAGATCCACACAGATACGCAGTATTTT
TRBV19,TRBJ1-4,NA,NA,CASSRPREAEKLFF,TGTGCCAGTAGCCGACCCCGGGAGGCCGAAAAACTGTTTTTT
TRBV2,TRBJ1-2,NA,NA,CATAAREGPLDGYTF,TGTGCCACCGCGGCCCGGGAGGGGCCGTTGGATGGCTACACCTTC
TRBV29-1,TRBJ2-2,TRBD1,NA,CSASGQLRAGELFF,TGCAGCGCCTCGGGACAGTTGAGGGCCGGGGAGCTGTTTTTT
TRBV29-1,TRBJ2-7,TRBD1,NA,CSVPTRIGQGTYEQYF,TGCAGCGTCCCCACAAGAATAGGACAGGGTACCTACGAGCAGTACTTC
TRBV29-1,TRBJ2-1,NA,NA,CSVDLSEQFF,TGCAGCGTTGATTTGAGTGAGCAGTTCTTC
TRBV19,TRBJ2-1,TRBD1,NA,CASSGTGRGNEQFF,TGTGCCAGTAGTGGGACAGGGAGGGGCAATGAGCAGTTCTTC
TRBV11-2,TRBJ1-2,TRBD1,NA,CASSLVLTGNYGYTF,TGTGCCAGCAGCTTAGTGTTGACAGGGAACTATGGCTACACCTTC
TRBV25-1,TRBJ1-1,TRBD1,NA,CASSVQGQGTEAFF,TGTGCCAGCAGTGTACAGGGACAGGGCACTGAAGCTTTCTTT
TRBV7-9,TRBJ1-1,NA,NA,CASSGSGGVTEAFF,TGTGCCAGCAGCGGATCGGGGGGCGTCACTGAAGCTTTCTTT
TRBV3-1/TRBV3-2,TRBJ2-5,TRBD1,NA,CASSQDHRGQGTQYF,TGTGCCAGCAGCCAAGACCACAGGGGGCAGGGTACCCAGTACTTC
TRBV25-1,TRBJ2-2,NA,NA,CASGGAGRTGELFF,TGTGCCAGCGGAGGGGCAGGGAGGACCGGGGAGCTGTTTTTT
TRBV10-3,TRBJ2-1,TRBD1,NA,CAINGQGREQFF,TGTGCCATCAACGGACAGGGCCGAGAGCAGTTCTTC
TRBV15,TRBJ1-1,NA,NA,CATSSFNRLAEAFF,TGTGCCACCAGCAGTTTCAACCGACTGGCTGAAGCTTTCTTT
TRBV23-1,TRBJ2-7,NA,NA,CASSPTRVFAQDTSEQYF,TGCGCCAGCAGTCCAACTAGAGTCTTTGCCCAAGACACCTCCGAGCAGTACTTC
TRBV7-3,TRBJ2-3,NA,NA,CASSLLATQDTQYF,TGTGCCAGCAGCTTGCTAGCGACTCAGGATACGCAGTATTTT
TRBV19,TRBJ1-1,NA,few,CASSIQGTGLNEAFF,TGTGCCAGTAGTATACAGGGAACAGGGCTTAATGAAGCTTTCTTT
TRBV6-2/TRBV6-3,TRBJ1-2,TRBD1,NA,CASSYRQGVLNGYTF,TGTGCCAGCAGCTATCGGCAGGGGGTACTTAATGGCTACACCTTC
TRBV28,TRBJ1-2,NA,NA,CATEEGRLGYTF,TGTGCCACAGAGGAGGGGCGCTTAGGCTACACCTTC
TRBV23-1,TRBJ1-1,NA,once,CASSQDLRTGKRGYTEAFF,TGCGCCAGCAGTCAAGATCTGCGAACAGGGAAAAGGGGGTACACTGAAGCTTTCTTT
TRBV3-1/TRBV3-2,TRBJ2-3,TRBD2,NA,CASSLQGEGTQYF,TGTGCCAGCAGCCTCCAAGGGGAGGGTACGCAGTATTTT
TRBV27,TRBJ1-6,NA,many,CASSFEASRRNSPLHF,TGTGCCAGCAGTTTCGAGGCGAGTAGGAGAAATTCACCCCTCCACTTT
TRBV7-9,TRBJ2-5,TRBD2,NA,CASSFGLVWGETQYF,TGTGCCAGCAGCTTCGGACTAGTTTGGGGAGAGACCCAGTACTTC
TRBV28,TRBJ1-1,NA,few,CASSFGGRGGEAFF,TGTGCCAGCAGTTTTGGAGGAAGGGGGGGTGAAGCTTTCTTT
TRBV7-2,TRBJ2-1,TRBD2,NA,CASSFRMWGGVDEQFF,TGTGCCAGCAGCTTCCGTATGTGGGGGGGAGTCGATGAGCAGTTCTTC
TRBV9,TRBJ1-3,NA,NA,CASSAGQTGNTIYF,TGTGCCAGCAGCGCCGGACAGACTGGAAACACCATATATTTT
TRBV19,TRBJ1-5,NA,few,CASKAGTSSNQPQHF,TGTGCCAGTAAGGCCGGGACATCGAGCAATCAGCCCCAGCATTTT
TRBV4-1,TRBJ2-3,TRBD2,NA,CASSQPGGSGGPTDTQYF,TGCGCCAGCAGCCAGCCGGGTGGGAGCGGGGGGCCTACAGATACGCAGTATTTT
TRBV29-1,TRBJ1-6,NA,NA,CSVKRQANSPLHF,TGCAGCGTAAAACGACAAGCCAATTCACCCCTCCACTTT
TRBV7-9,TRBJ2-3,TRBD1,NA,CASSYGQGAADTQYF,TGTGCCAGCAGCTATGGACAGGGGGCCGCAGATACGCAGTATTTT
TRBV13,TRBJ1-2,TRBD1,once,CASSFRGDAGGYTF,TGTGCCAGCAGCTTCAGGGGGGATGCTGGTGGCTACACCTTC
TRBV20-1,TRBJ1-1,NA,once,CSASAGTEAFF,TGCAGTGCTAGTGCCGGTACTGAAGCTTTCTTT
TRBV13,TRBJ2-2,NA,once,CASSLQGRSTRGRAPGELFF,TGTGCCAGCAGCTTACAAGGACGGTCGACAAGGGGGAGGGCCCCCGGGGAGCTGTTTTTT
TRBV28,TRBJ2-1,TRBD1,few,CASRTRDRVHEQFF,TGTGCCAGCAGGACCAGGGACAGGGTTCATGAGCAGTTCTTC
TRBV27,TRBJ2-3,TRBD2,NA,CASSLSRTSGITDTQYF,TGTGCCAGCAGTTTATCAAGGACTAGCGGGATCACAGATACGCAGTATTTT
TRBV3-1/TRBV3-2,TRBJ2-1,TRBD2,NA,CASSQGLAGGGNEQFF,TGTGCCAGCAGCCAAGGTCTAGCGGGAGGCGGGAATGAGCAGTTCTTC